Below are 28 T cell receptor beta chains sequenced from a single sample in a study of T cell changes during pregnancy in multiple sclerosis. Here immunoSEQ multiplex PCR was the method, and the copy in TCRdb shows in-frame clones only, minus some. In the table there are about 38,000 clones, around 91% of which are singletons. This specimen consisted of CD8+ T cells from peripheral blood mononuclear cells, obtained in the second trimester of pregnancy. These receptors originate from a female donor with multiple sclerosis, enrolled in a pregnancy study.

This chain joins TRBV5-1 and TRBJ2-7; TRBD2 might be the D (5 bases). The germline V and J ends were trimmed by 5 bases and 2 bases, with 8 bases remaining between them. Germline CDR1 is SGHRS and CDR2 is YFSETQ. This CDR3 spans 12 amino acids. The CDR3 loop is CASRDSTYEQYF. The CDR3 DNA follows: TGCGCCAGCAGGGACTCTACCTACGAGCAGTACTTC.

V is TRBV2 and J is TRBJ1-2; 7 nucleotides agree with TRBD1. This CDR3 has 13 amino acids. J lost 4 bases, V lost 5 bases, and 4 bases had no gene match. The V gene's germline CDR1 is SNHLY and CDR2 FYNNEI. CDR3 bases: TGTGCCAGCAGTCAGGGGGACGCCTATGGCTACACCTTC. Amino acid sequence: CASSQGDAYGYTF.

This chain connects TRBV10-3 to TRBJ2-2; 16 positions match TRBD2. This CDR3 has 18 residues. Trimming removed 6 bases from V and 1 base from J; junction bases left unmatched: 5. Looked up from germline, CDR1 is ENHRY and CDR2 is SYGVKD. CDR3 protein: CAISPGTSGRVNTGELFF. In DNA, the CDR3 is TGTGCCATCAGCCCGGGGACTAGCGGGAGGGTGAACACCGGGGAGCTGTTTTTT.

The chain carries TRBV11-2 and TRBJ2-5, with 9 bases identical to TRBD1. Germline loops: CDR1 SGHAT, CDR2 FQNNGV. The CDR3 contains 15 residues. With V trimmed by 5 bases and J by 5 bases, 9 bases remained unmatched. The CDR3 coding sequence is TGTGCCAGCAGCGGCCGGGACAGGGCTACTGAGACCCAGTACTTC. Translation gives CASSGRDRATETQYF.

The chain uses TRBV2 and TRBJ2-3; 15 bases match TRBD2. J gave up 2 bases and V 2 bases, and 5 bases lay outside the gene matches. This CDR3 is built from 18 residues. CDR1 is SNHLY and CDR2 is FYNNEI in the germline V gene. In DNA, the CDR3 is TGTGCCAGCAGTGAACGTAGGACTAGCGGGAGGGCCACAGATACGCAGTATTTT. It is translated as CASSERRTSGRATDTQYF.

V is TRBV5-1 and J is TRBJ2-1; possible D gene TRBD1, 6 bases. CDR1 and CDR2 (germline): SGHRS, YFSETQ. Trimming cost V 1 base and J 2 bases, with 13 bases left between them. CDR3 length equals 16 residues. CDR3 nucleotide sequence: TGCGCCAGCAGCTTGTTTCAGGGGACCCCCTACAATGAGCAGTTCTTC. Its protein is CASSLFQGTPYNEQFF.

V and J are TRBV4-3 and TRBJ2-3; 10 bases align to TRBD2. The junction had 9 bases not matched to a gene; V was cut back by 0 bases and J by 6 bases. Per germline, CDR1 LGHNA and CDR2 YSLEER. The CDR3 has 17 residues. CDR3 protein: CASSQEFSGGASDTQYF. The CDR3 region has the DNA TGCGCCAGCAGCCAAGAGTTCAGCGGGGGGGCTAGCGATACGCAGTATTTT.

The CDR3 DNA is TGTGCCAGCAGTTCCCCAATACAGGGGCTGGGTACTGAAGCTTTCTTT. Translating it yields CASSSPIQGLGTEAFF. The gene calls are TRBV27 and TRBJ1-1, with 7 bases that match TRBD1. This CDR3 contains 16 residues. With V trimmed by 4 bases and J by 5 bases, 13 bases remained unmatched. Germline CDR1 MNHEY, CDR2 SMNVEV (reference sequence).

V is TRBV6-5 and J is TRBJ2-1, with 7 nucleotides matching TRBD2. Germline assignment: CDR1 MNHEY and CDR2 SVGAGI. V gave up 0 bases and J gave up 4 bases; unmatched junction bases: 6. This CDR3 spans 16 amino acids. The CDR3 sequence is CASSYSATSAYNEQFF. In DNA, the CDR3 is TGTGCCAGCAGTTACTCCGCCACTAGCGCTTACAATGAGCAGTTCTTC.

This rearrangement joins TRBV19 to TRBJ2-3, with a weak D call TRBD2 (6 bases). CDR3 length: 16 amino acids. V gave up 3 bases and J gave up 2 bases, with 15 bases separating them. Germline assignment: CDR1 LNHDA and CDR2 SQIVND (reference sequence). The CDR3 sequence is CASSIGDSFYTDTQYF. The DNA for the CDR3 is TGTGCCAGTAGTATTGGGGACTCTTTTTACACAGATACGCAGTATTTT.

The chain is built from TRBV5-4 and TRBJ2-1, with TRBD2 matching over 13 bases. Germline assignment: CDR1 SGHNT and CDR2 YYREEE (reference sequence). The CDR3 totals 17 residues. V lost 0 bases and J lost 7; bases outside the gene matches: 7. The CDR3 spells CASSLGGLAGMRNEQFF. The CDR3 coding sequence is TGTGCCAGCAGCTTGGGGGGACTAGCGGGAATGAGAAATGAGCAGTTCTTC.

This sequence joins TRBV9 and TRBJ2-1; D gene uncertain. CDR1 is SGDLS, CDR2 YYNGEE, per germline. With 0 bases removed from V and 10 bases from J, the gap between germline ends came to 20 bases. CDR3 length: 16 residues. In nucleotides, the CDR3 is TGTGCCAGCAGCGTAGGGGTGGGTCCGACTTTTTCCGAGCAGTTCTTC. Its protein product is CASSVGVGPTFSEQFF.

The chain employs TRBV27 and TRBJ2-5; tentatively, D is TRBD1 (5 bases). V was trimmed by 8 bases and J by 7 bases, leaving 17 bases between them. Germline V gives CDR1 MNHEY, CDR2 SMNVEV (reference sequence). This CDR3 is built from 13 residues. CDR3 protein: CASGYTGFGTQYF. DNA for the CDR3: TGTGCCAGCGGCTACACAGGTTTCGGGACCCAGTACTTC.

This clone has a handful of counts. J is TRBJ2-7 and V is TRBV6-5; 7 bases match TRBD1. CDR3 size: 15 residues. Germline loops: CDR1 MNHEY, CDR2 SVGAGI. V gave up 4 bases and J gave up 6 bases; unmatched junction bases: 12. For the CDR3, the DNA is TGTGCCAGCAGTTCTTTCCGGGACAGCTTAGCCGAGCAGTACTTC. Translation: CASSSFRDSLAEQYF.

This chain links TRBV6-5 with TRBJ2-3, with 7 positions matching TRBD2. The CDR3 length is 12 residues. The V gene end was trimmed by 10 bases and the J gene end by 3 bases; junction bases not matched to a gene: 4. Looked up from germline, CDR1 is MNHEY and CDR2 is SVGAGI. The CDR3 coding sequence is TGTGCCACCTGGGGGGGAACAGATACGCAGTATTTT. Translating it yields CATWGGTDTQYF.

V is TRBV2 and J is TRBJ1-1; unclear D gene. The germline gives CDR1 SNHLY, CDR2 FYNNEI. The CDR3 covers 13 residues. V shed 3 bases and J shed 2 bases, with 7 bases lying between them. CDR3: CASSDEGNTEAFF. The DNA of the CDR3 is TGTGCCAGCAGTGATGAGGGAAACACTGAAGCTTTCTTT.

The rearrangement uses TRBV6-4 and TRBJ2-6; unclear D gene. V gave up 10 bases and J gave up 4 bases, with 8 bases separating them. The CDR3 sequence is 12 residues long. Germline CDR1 reads MRHNA; CDR2 reads SNTAGT. CDR3 sequence reads: CATMSGANVLTF. The CDR3 nucleotides are TGTGCCACTATGAGCGGGGCCAACGTCCTGACTTTC.

The gene calls are TRBV2 and TRBJ2-2, with 9 bases that match TRBD1. CDR1 is SNHLY and CDR2 is FYNNEI in the germline V gene. This CDR3 region has 15 residues. After removal of 5 bases from V and 3 bases from J, the junction contained 4 bases not matched to a gene. CDR3 loop: CASSWGQGDTGELFF. CDR3 DNA: TGTGCCAGCAGTTGGGGACAGGGTGACACCGGGGAGCTGTTTTTT.

The genes are TRBV19 and TRBJ2-3, with TRBD2 matching over 10 bases. This CDR3 has 16 residues. The germline CDR1 and CDR2 sequences are LNHDA and SQIVND (reference sequence). The V segment lost 3 bases and the J segment 5 bases; nucleotides outside the gene matches: 8. The CDR3 sequence: CASSIFWTSGGDTQYF. CDR3 DNA: TGTGCCAGTAGTATTTTTTGGACTAGCGGTGGAGATACGCAGTATTTT.

The chain has TRBV23-1 and TRBJ1-1, with TRBD1 as a possible D gene (6 bases). TRBV23-1 is identified as an open reading frame with a role that is uncertain. V lost 5 bases and J 1 base, leaving 20 bases between the germline ends. There are 17 residues in the CDR3. The CDR3 DNA reads TGCGCCAGCAGTAGAAACCGGGACACCATGGGGAACACTGAAGCTTTCTTT. Amino acid sequence: CASSRNRDTMGNTEAFF.

The rearrangement links TRBV5-5 to TRBJ2-5; 11 positions match TRBD1. This CDR3 is built from 15 residues. Unmatched junction bases numbered 9, after V lost 4 bases and J lost 7 bases. From germline, CDR1 is SGHKS and CDR2 YYEKEE (reference sequence). The CDR3 sequence: CASSEDRGRVGTQYF. CDR3 in DNA: TGTGCCAGCAGCGAGGACAGGGGGCGAGTGGGGACCCAGTACTTC.

V is TRBV27 and J is TRBJ2-7, with D possibly being TRBD2 (6 bases). The germline gives CDR1 MNHEY, CDR2 SMNVEV (reference sequence). The germline V and J ends were trimmed by 4 bases and 1 base, with 8 bases remaining between them. The length of the CDR3 is 13 residues. The chain's CDR3 is CASSSGGSYEQYF. Here the CDR3 DNA reads TGTGCCAGCAGTTCCGGGGGATCCTACGAGCAGTACTTC.

This clone came up once. The J gene is TRBJ2-7, the V gene TRBV7-2, with D possibly matching TRBD2 (7 bases). Trimming took 0 bases from V and 6 from J, leaving 15 bases between them. The CDR3 contains 15 residues. The germline gives CDR1 SGHTA, CDR2 FQGNSA. The CDR3 bases are TGTGCCAGCAGCTTAGCGGGAGGGGGGCTTGTCGAGCAGTACTTC. Encoded protein: CASSLAGGGLVEQYF.

The rearrangement joins TRBV4-2 to TRBJ1-1; D unclear. Trimming cost V 4 bases and J 3 bases, with 15 bases left between them. The CDR3 runs to 15 residues. Looked up from germline, CDR1 is LGHNA and CDR2 is YNFKEQ. The DNA of the CDR3 is TGTGCCAGCAGCCCACCTGTGCACAGTCACACTGAAGCTTTCTTT. Translated: CASSPPVHSHTEAFF.

The chain employs TRBV19 and TRBJ2-1, with 12 bases that match TRBD2. The CDR3 extends over 17 amino acids. Germline V gene lookup returns CDR1 LNHDA and CDR2 SQIVND (reference sequence). J was trimmed by 3 bases and V by 8 bases; bases with no gene match: 11. The CDR3 region has the DNA TGTGCCAGTCGGGGGGCTAGCGGGGGGGCTAACTACAATGAGCAGTTCTTC. It specifies CASRGASGGANYNEQFF.

The chain employs TRBV5-1 and TRBJ2-7, with 7 bases that match TRBD1. V shed 0 bases, J shed 0 bases, and the junction held 6 bases outside the gene matches. Germline values: CDR1 SGHRS, CDR2 YFSETQ. This CDR3 comprises 16 residues. The CDR3 bases are TGCGCCAGCAGCTTGGGGGCGGCAGGGGGCTCCTACGAGCAGTACTTC. Translating it yields CASSLGAAGGSYEQYF.

This clone appeared once. V and J are TRBV6-5 and TRBJ2-1, with D possibly TRBD1 on 5 matching bases. The V and J ends lost 6 bases and 2 bases respectively, with 8 bases between them. The germline V gene has CDR1 MNHEY and CDR2 SVGAGI. The CDR3 is made up of 13 amino acids. CDR3 sequence: CASSEGAYNEQFF. Written as DNA, the CDR3 is TGTGCCAGCAGCGAAGGGGCCTACAATGAGCAGTTCTTC.

This clone was detected a few times. The chain is built from TRBV4-3 and TRBJ2-7, with 10 positions matching TRBD1. With V trimmed by 4 bases and J by 6 bases, 6 bases remained unmatched. The germline V gene encodes CDR1 LGHNA and CDR2 YSLEER. The length of the CDR3 is 14 residues. The CDR3 bases are TGCGCCAGCAGCCCCCGGGACAGGGGTTTCGAGCAGTACTTC. Amino acids: CASSPRDRGFEQYF.